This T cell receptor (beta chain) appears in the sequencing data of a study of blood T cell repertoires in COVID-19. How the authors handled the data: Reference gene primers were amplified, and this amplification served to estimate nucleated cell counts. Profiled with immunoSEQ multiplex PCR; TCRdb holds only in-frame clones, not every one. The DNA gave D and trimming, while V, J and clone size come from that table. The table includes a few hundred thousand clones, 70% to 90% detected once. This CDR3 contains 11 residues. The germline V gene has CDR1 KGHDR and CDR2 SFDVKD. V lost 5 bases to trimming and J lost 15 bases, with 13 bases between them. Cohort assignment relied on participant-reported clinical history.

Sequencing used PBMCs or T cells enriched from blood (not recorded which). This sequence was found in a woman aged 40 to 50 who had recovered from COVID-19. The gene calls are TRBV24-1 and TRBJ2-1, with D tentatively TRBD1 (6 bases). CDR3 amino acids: CATSGGQGWFF. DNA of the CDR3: TGTGCCACCAGTGGGGGGCAGGGGTGGTTCTTC.